The TCR beta chain described here comes from a study of blood T cell repertoires in COVID-19 (dated by TCRdb to 2018 to 2020). Looking at the study overall: Collaborator samples came from the United States, Italy and Spain and covered acute and convalescent phases of COVID-19. The prospective study material was composed of cDNA or gDNA derived from T cells, B-cell-depleted T cells, or PBMCs. Subjects who had been exposed to COVID-19, were actively infected with it, or had recovered from it provided the deeply sampled blood TCRbeta repertoires that made up the dataset. The repertoires were made available in a free public database intended to serve as a resource for research on the immune response to SARS-CoV-2. The samples were drawn from two sources: the first 160 participants of the ongoing ImmuneRACE study, and approximately 1,300 subjects contributed by 6 global collaborators. The sample metadata nearly always contained a de-identified subject ID, COVID-19 status, age in years and sex. Where available, HLA class I and class II types were taken from metadata supplied by the sample provider and were not determined by assay-based typing.

Enrolling through a virtual design, the prospective study's participants ranged in age from roughly 18 to 89 years and lived across approximately 25 United States geographic areas. In the prospective study, cohorts were assigned on the basis of participant-reported clinical history obtained from a screening survey and a study questionnaire. For ImmuneRACE Cohort 3, a participant was defined as recovered based on two consecutive negative NP/OP PCR tests, clearance by a healthcare professional, or resolution of symptoms. Each participant in the prospective study had whole blood, serum and a nasopharyngeal or oropharyngeal swab collected by mobile phlebotomists. Over a roughly two-month period, participants in the prospective study had the option of providing additional blood draws and questionnaires. Before DNA extraction, blood samples from the prospective study were shipped at room temperature or frozen.

As for this clone: What this receptor recognizes is not known. Per-base qualities were not stored, and no clone one base away is much larger.

The CDR3 sequence holds 12 residues, the cysteine and phenylalanine included. Only CDR3 DNA remains: 36 bases, in frame from the first base. The germline ends are 6 bases apart after V is trimmed by 4 bases and J by 3 bases. CDR1 and CDR2 were assigned from the germline V gene as ENHRY and SYGVKD. TCRbeta CDR3 regions were amplified from genomic DNA using the immunoSEQ Assay, a bias-controlled multiplex PCR. Turning to the authors' computational methods: Within the assay, amplification of reference gene primers was used to estimate how many nucleated cells each sample contained. Sequence reads were collapsed and filtered to measure the absolute abundance of every unique TCRbeta CDR3 rearrangement. For each sample, productive Simpson clonality was calculated by taking the square root of Simpson's diversity index across productive rearrangements. TCRdb carries this immuneACCESS record with in-frame sequences only. Its versions omit some clonotypes, under half of them owing to an unresolved V gene in the studies checked, with the rest unexplained. The DNA gave D and trimming, while V, J and clone size come from that table. This sample gives about 280,000 clones in total; less than 85% of them show up just once. The ten largest clones take up under 3% of the sample.

Broad study findings and their caveats: How much clinical and demographic metadata was included differed by source and by participant, and the metadata was provided uncurated.

The sequence joins TRBV10-3 to TRBJ1-1, with the D gene call left open. The clonotype originates from a woman aged 45-59 years who had recovered from COVID-19. The sample comprised PBMCs or T cells enriched from blood (not recorded which). The CDR3 sequence is CAISGTHTEAFF. Read as DNA, the sequence is TGTGCCATCAGTGGGACTCACACTGAAGCTTTCTTT.